Listed below are T cell receptor beta chains from one sample, sequenced in a study of blood T cells in healthy people across ages. TCRdb analysed the 5' RACE reads with MiXCR anew, one entry per CDR3 protein. The table lists around 800,000 distinct CDR3 sequences, around two thirds of them singletons. The sequencing sample was made of blood. These receptors all come from a man younger than 40 in good health. Both conserved end residues are part of each CDR3. The D gene is left open where the match is weak. Clone sizes are given selectively: once, few, many, or a class where the clone is expanded.

clone size	D gene	V gene	J gene	CDR3 DNA	CDR3 protein
once	NA	TRBV28	TRBJ2-3	TGTGCCAGCGAACTGGATGGATGGGGGCGATCCCGCGATACGCAGTATTTT	CASELDGWGRSRDTQYF
NA	TRBD1	TRBV15	TRBJ2-7	TGTGCCACCAGCAGTCGCAGGGGGAGCGGTTTGTACTTC	CATSSRRGSGLYF
NA	NA	TRBV6-1	TRBJ1-1	TGTGCCAGCAGTGTTATCAGGAACACTGAAGCTTTCTTT	CASSVIRNTEAFF
few	TRBD2	TRBV5-1	TRBJ2-4	TGCGCCAGCAGCTCGTCCTCGGGACTAGCTAAGGAGCAGTACTTC	CASSSSSGLAKEQYF
NA	NA	TRBV20-1	TRBJ1-2	TGCAGTGCTAGCGGAGTGAACTATGGCTACACCTTC	CSASGVNYGYTF
NA	TRBD1	TRBV7-2	TRBJ2-5	TGTGCCAGCAGCTCCGGACAGGTCCGAGAGACCCAGTACTTC	CASSSGQVRETQYF
NA	NA	TRBV5-1	TRBJ2-7	TGCGCCAGCAGCCTTGACAGCCCTAGGGTCGACGAGCAGTACTTC	CASSLDSPRVDEQYF
few	NA	TRBV21-1	TRBJ2-3	TGTGCCAGCAGCGTAAGGAGGCCGTGCACAGATACGCAGTATTTT	CASSVRRPCTDTQYF
NA	NA	TRBV21-1	TRBJ1-6	TGTGCCAGCCCCCGAATGAGCTCCTATAATTCACCCCTCCACTTT	CASPRMSSYNSPLHF
few	NA	TRBV10-3	TRBJ2-1	TGTGCCACCGTCTCAAGGGCAAACAATGAGCAGTTCTTC	CATVSRANNEQFF
once	NA	TRBV14	TRBJ1-2	TGTGCCAGCAGCCAATTCGGGGTCGGCTACACCTTC	CASSQFGVGYTF
NA	TRBD2	TRBV30	TRBJ2-7	TGTGCCTCAGAAAGCGGGAGGGCTCCCCACGAGCAGTACTTC	CASESGRAPHEQYF
NA	NA	TRBV7-2	TRBJ1-5	TGTGCCAGCAGCCCAGCAGGTAGCAATAGCAATCAGCCCCAGCATTTT	CASSPAGSNSNQPQHF
few	TRBD2	TRBV4-3	TRBJ2-3	TGCGCCAGCAGCCAAGATGGTAGTAGCGGGGGAACCACAGATACGCAGTATTTT	CASSQDGSSGGTTDTQYF
NA	NA	TRBV10-3	TRBJ2-3	TGTGCCATCAGTGAACGGGGACTTGCAGATACGCAGTATTTT	CAISERGLADTQYF
NA	NA	TRBV12-3/TRBV12-4	TRBJ2-5	TGTGCCAGCAGTAGCCGGGACGGATCCCCAGGAGAGACCCAGTACTTC	CASSSRDGSPGETQYF
few	NA	TRBV9	TRBJ2-5	TGTGCCAGCAGCACCACGACAGGAACGGAGACCCAGTACTTC	CASSTTTGTETQYF
NA	NA	TRBV7-2	TRBJ2-7	TGTGCCAGCAGCTTAGAGTTCCGGAACGAGCAGTACTTC	CASSLEFRNEQYF
NA	NA	TRBV18	TRBJ2-3	TGTGCCAGCTCACCACAGCCCCGGGGTTCGGGCACAGATACGCAGTATTTT	CASSPQPRGSGTDTQYF
NA	NA	TRBV24-1	TRBJ2-1	TGTGCCACCAGTGATTTGCCCGGGGCATTCAAAAATGAGCAGTTCTTC	CATSDLPGAFKNEQFF
NA	NA	TRBV11-2	TRBJ2-5	TGTGCCAGCAGCTTAGATCCAGGTCCCGGGGCCCAGTACTTC	CASSLDPGPGAQYF
NA	TRBD2	TRBV7-8	TRBJ2-1	TGTGCCAGCAGCTCAAAGCGGGGGATTTCGCATGAGCAGTTCTTC	CASSSKRGISHEQFF